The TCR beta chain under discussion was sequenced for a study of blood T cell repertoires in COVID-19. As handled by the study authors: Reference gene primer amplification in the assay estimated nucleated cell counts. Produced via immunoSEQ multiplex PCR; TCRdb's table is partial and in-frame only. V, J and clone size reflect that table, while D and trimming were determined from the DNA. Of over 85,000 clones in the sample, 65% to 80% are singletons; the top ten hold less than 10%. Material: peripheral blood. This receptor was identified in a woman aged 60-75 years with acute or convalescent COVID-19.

Here the CDR3 DNA reads TGTGCCAGCAGCTTGGATCAGACTGCCCCCTATGGCTACACCTTC. Residues: CASSLDQTAPYGYTF. The chain employs TRBV11-1 and TRBJ1-2; D not resolved. The germline V gene has CDR1 SGHAT and CDR2 FQDESV (reference sequence). Deletions cut 3 bases from V and 4 bases from J, with 15 bases between. This CDR3 spans 15 amino acids.